This T cell receptor (beta chain) comes out of a study of OX40 agonist ivuxolimab in advanced cancers. Study-wide points: Antigens targeted by the expanded peripheral T cells were not determined.

Points on this clone: Its target is unknown.

Clones were read by immunoSEQ multiplex PCR, and TCRdb kept only the in-frame ones, dropping some. The top ten clones hold around 1.9% of a sample with 77,000 or so clones, 90% of them seen once. The specimen was CD4+ or CD8+ T cells sorted from blood, collected in a trial of the OX40 agonist ivuxolimab. The TCR sequence derives from an adult with an advanced solid tumor such as melanoma, head and neck, liver or kidney cancer.

CDR3 sequence: CASSAVGGSYGYTF. The DNA of the CDR3 is TGTGCCAGCAGCGCGGTTGGGGGCAGCTATGGCTACACCTTC. The chain combines TRBV7-2 with TRBJ1-2; D is possibly TRBD1 (6 bases). The V gene lost 5 bases and the J gene lost 4 bases, with 14 bases spanning the gap. There are 14 residues in the CDR3. Germline CDR1 is SGHTA and CDR2 is FQGNSA.